This TCR beta chain was found in a study of blood T cell repertoires in COVID-19. For the study at large: PBMCs, B-cell-depleted T cells, or T cells provided the cDNA or gDNA that made up the material.

Assay used: immunoSEQ multiplex PCR; TCRdb lists only in-frame clones, some missing. This sample yields about 190,000 clones, of which around 90% are seen a single time; around 0.63% belongs to the top ten. With 0 bases clipped from V and 4 bases from J, the junction kept 10 bases outside the gene matches. The germline V gene has CDR1 PRHDT and CDR2 FYEKMQ (reference sequence). The CDR3 spans 18 residues. This TCR came from a man between 45 and 60 years old with acute or convalescent COVID-19. The sequencing input was peripheral blood. J is TRBJ2-2 and V is TRBV13; 8 bases are a match to TRBD2. Here the CDR3 DNA reads TGTGCCAGCAGCTTAGGCCGGCGTCTAGCGGGTTCCACCGGGGAGCTGTTTTTT. Translation: CASSLGRRLAGSTGELFF.